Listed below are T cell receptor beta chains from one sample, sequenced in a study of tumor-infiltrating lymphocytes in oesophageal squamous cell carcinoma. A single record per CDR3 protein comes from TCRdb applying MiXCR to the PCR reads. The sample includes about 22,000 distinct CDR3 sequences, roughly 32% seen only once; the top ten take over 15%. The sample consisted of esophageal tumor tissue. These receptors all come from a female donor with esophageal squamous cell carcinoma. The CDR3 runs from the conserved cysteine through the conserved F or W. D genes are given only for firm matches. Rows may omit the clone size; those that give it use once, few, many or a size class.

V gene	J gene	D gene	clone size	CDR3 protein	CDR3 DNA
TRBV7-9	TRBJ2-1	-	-	CASSLGPRGTGDEQFF	TGTGCCAGCAGCTTAGGGCCACGGGGCACTGGAGATGAGCAGTTCTTC
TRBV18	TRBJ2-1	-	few	CASSPYTGYNEQFF	TGTGCCAGCTCACCATACACAGGGTACAATGAGCAGTTCTTC
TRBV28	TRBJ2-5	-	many	CASSLAGTQETQYF	TGTGCCAGCAGTTTGGCGGGAACCCAAGAGACCCAGTACTTC
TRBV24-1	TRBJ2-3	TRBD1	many	CATSLGQGSTDTQYF	TGTGCCACCAGTCTGGGACAGGGTAGCACAGATACGCAGTATTTT
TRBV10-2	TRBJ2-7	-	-	CASSRVASRGYEQYF	TGCGCCAGCAGCCGAGTGGCCTCGAGAGGCTACGAGCAGTACTTC
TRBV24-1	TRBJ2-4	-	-	CATRWGGSGELYF	TGTGCCACCCGCTGGGGTGGTTCCGGGGAGCTGTACTTC
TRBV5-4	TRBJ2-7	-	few	CASSLGFGQPYEQYF	TGTGCCAGCAGCTTGGGGTTCGGACAGCCCTACGAGCAGTACTTC
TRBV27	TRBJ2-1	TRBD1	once	CASSSAGQGSYEQFF	TGTGCCAGCAGTTCCGCCGGACAGGGGAGCTACGAGCAGTTCTTC
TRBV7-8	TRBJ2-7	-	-	CASSLGVFGYEQYF	TGTGCCAGCAGCTTAGGAGTGTTTGGGTACGAGCAGTACTTC
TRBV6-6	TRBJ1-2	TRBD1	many	CASSYPRDRHRGYTF	TGTGCCAGCAGTTACCCGAGGGACAGGCACCGTGGCTACACCTTC
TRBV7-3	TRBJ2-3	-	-	CASSLTFADTQYF	TGTGCCAGCAGCTTAACTTTCGCAGATACGCAGTATTTT
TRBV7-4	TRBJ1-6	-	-	CASSLGSRIGNSPLHF	TGTGCCAGCAGCTTAGGCAGCCGGATCGGTAATTCACCCCTCCACTTC
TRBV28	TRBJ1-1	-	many	CASSPSKNTEAFF	TGTGCCAGCAGTCCGAGCAAGAACACTGAAGCTTTCTTT
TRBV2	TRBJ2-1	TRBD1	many	CASSVRGGQGSDEQFF	TGTGCCAGCAGTGTAAGGGGGGGACAGGGATCCGATGAGCAGTTCTTC
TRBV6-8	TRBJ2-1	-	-	CASSATYSNHEQFF	TGTGCCAGCAGTGCGACCTACAGTAACCATGAGCAGTTCTTC
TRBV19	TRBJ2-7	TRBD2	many	CASSASGPGSYEQYF	TGTGCCAGTAGTGCTAGCGGGCCCGGTTCCTACGAGCAGTACTTC
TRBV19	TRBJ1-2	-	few	CASSSGGSGGYTF	TGTGCCAGTAGTTCCGGAGGGTCGGGCGGCTACACCTTC
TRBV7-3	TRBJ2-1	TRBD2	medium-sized	CASSLEEREYNEQFF	TGTGCCAGCAGCTTAGAGGAGCGGGAGTACAATGAGCAGTTCTTC
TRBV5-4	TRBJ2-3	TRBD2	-	CASSLVVGVAGAARTSTDTQYF	TGTGCCAGCAGCTTGGTTGTCGGAGTAGCGGGAGCCGCCCGCACTAGCACAGATACGCAGTATTTT
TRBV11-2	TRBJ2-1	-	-	CASSLESFNEQFF	TGTGCCAGCAGCTTAGAGTCTTTCAATGAGCAGTTCTTC
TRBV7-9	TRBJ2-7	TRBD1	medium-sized	CASSQTGDQLREQYF	TGTGCCAGCAGCCAAACAGGGGACCAGCTACGCGAGCAGTACTTC
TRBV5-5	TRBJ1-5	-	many	CASSLGWTGNQPQHF	TGTGCCAGCAGCTTGGGCTGGACAGGCAATCAGCCCCAGCATTTT
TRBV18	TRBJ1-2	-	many	CASSQEQLTNYGYTF	TGTGCCAGCTCACAGGAGCAGCTCACTAACTATGGCTACACCTTC
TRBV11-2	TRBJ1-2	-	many	CASSLDRRANGYTF	TGTGCCAGCAGCTTAGATCGTCGGGCTAATGGCTACACCTTC
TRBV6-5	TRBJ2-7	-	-	CASRPGLSYEQYF	TGTGCCAGCAGACCGGGGCTCTCCTACGAGCAGTACTTC
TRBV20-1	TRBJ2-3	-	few	CSARDLTRPEDTQYF	TGCAGTGCTAGAGACCTCACACGGCCCGAGGATACGCAGTATTTT
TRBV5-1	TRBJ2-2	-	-	CASSLSNAGELFF	TGCGCCAGCAGCTTGTCTAACGCCGGGGAGCTGTTTTTT
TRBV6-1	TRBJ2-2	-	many	CASSVLGLGELFF	TGTGCCAGCAGCGTCTTGGGTCTCGGGGAGCTGTTTTTT
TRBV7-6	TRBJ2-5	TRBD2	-	CASSLGAGQETQYF	TGTGCTAGCAGCTTAGGAGCGGGGCAAGAGACCCAGTACTTC
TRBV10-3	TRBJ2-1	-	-	CAISETGRISAYYNEQFF	TGTGCCATCAGTGAGACAGGGCGCATATCGGCGTACTACAATGAGCAGTTCTTC
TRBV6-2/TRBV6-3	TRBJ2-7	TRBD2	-	CASTDGLAGGPGVYEQYF	TGTGCCAGCACCGATGGACTAGCGGGAGGGCCAGGGGTCTACGAGCAGTACTTC
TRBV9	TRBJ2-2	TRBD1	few	CASSPRTGTGTGELFF	TGTGCCAGCAGCCCCAGGACAGGGACGGGCACCGGGGAGCTGTTTTTT
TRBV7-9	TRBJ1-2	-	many	CASSPGGGNYGYTF	TGTGCCAGCAGCCCGGGTGGTGGAAACTATGGCTACACCTTC
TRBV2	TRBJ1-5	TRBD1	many	CASRNYRDSYQPQHF	TGTGCCAGCAGGAACTACCGGGACAGCTATCAGCCCCAGCATTTT
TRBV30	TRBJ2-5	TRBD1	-	CAWSLGGQGGETQYF	TGTGCCTGGAGTCTGGGTGGACAGGGGGGGGAGACCCAGTACTTC
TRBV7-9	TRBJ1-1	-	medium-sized	CASSSFSGGRDTEAFF	TGTGCCAGCAGCTCCTTCTCGGGGGGGCGGGACACTGAAGCTTTCTTT
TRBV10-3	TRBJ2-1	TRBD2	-	CATSSGSGSSNEQFF	TGTGCCACCTCTTCGGGGAGCGGGAGTTCCAATGAGCAGTTCTTC
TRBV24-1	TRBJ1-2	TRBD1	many	CATSDNAGTGTNYGYTF	TGTGCCACCAGTGATAACGCCGGGACAGGCACCAACTATGGCTACACCTTC
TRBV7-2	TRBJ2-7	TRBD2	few	CASSLGGTSSREQYF	TGTGCCAGCAGCTTAGGAGGGACTAGCTCTCGGGAGCAGTACTTC
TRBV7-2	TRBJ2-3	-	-	CASSLPQADTQYF	TGTGCCAGCAGCTTACCGCAAGCGGATACGCAGTATTTT
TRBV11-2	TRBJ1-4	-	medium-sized	CASSFGTRNEKLFF	TGTGCCAGCAGCTTCGGGACAAGGAATGAAAAACTGTTTTTT
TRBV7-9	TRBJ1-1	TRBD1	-	CASSLNRGDWNTEAFF	TGTGCCAGCAGCTTGAACAGGGGGGACTGGAACACTGAAGCTTTCTTT
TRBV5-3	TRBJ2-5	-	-	CASSILRETQYF	TGTGCCAGCAGTATCCTCCGGGAGACCCAGTACTTC
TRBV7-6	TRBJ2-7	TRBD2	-	CASSLATASGSNEQYF	TGTGCCAGCAGCTTAGCCACGGCTAGCGGGAGCAATGAGCAGTACTTC
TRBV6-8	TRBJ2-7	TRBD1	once	CASARQGTYYEQYF	TGTGCCAGCGCTCGACAGGGGACCTACTACGAGCAGTACTTC
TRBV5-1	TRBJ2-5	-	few	CASSGSGGMEETQYF	TGCGCCAGCTCCGGGTCCGGCGGGATGGAGGAGACCCAGTACTTC
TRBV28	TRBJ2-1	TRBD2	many	CASSLTGTSGSNEQFF	TGTGCCAGCAGTTTAACCGGGACTAGCGGATCCAATGAGCAGTTCTTC
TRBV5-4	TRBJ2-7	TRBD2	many	CASSSGLAGDEQYF	TGTGCCAGCAGCTCAGGACTAGCGGGAGACGAGCAGTACTTC
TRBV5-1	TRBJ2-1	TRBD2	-	CASSPGLAGGGYNEQFF	TGCGCCAGCAGCCCCGGACTAGCGGGAGGGGGTTACAATGAGCAGTTCTTC
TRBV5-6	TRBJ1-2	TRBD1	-	CASSAGTGGGYTF	TGTGCCAGCAGCGCCGGGACAGGGGGCGGCTACACCTTC
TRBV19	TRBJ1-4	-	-	CASSRLGPNEKLFF	TGTGCCAGTAGTAGGCTTGGGCCAAATGAAAAACTGTTTTTT
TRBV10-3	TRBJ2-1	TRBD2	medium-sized	CAIMYSQAGDVGEQFF	TGTGCCATCATGTATTCGCAAGCGGGAGATGTTGGTGAGCAGTTCTTC
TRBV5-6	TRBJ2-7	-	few	CASSLGWDRSYNEQYF	TGTGCCAGCAGCTTGGGGTGGGATCGCTCCTACAATGAGCAGTACTTC
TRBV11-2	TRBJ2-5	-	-	CASSLGKARKETQYF	TGTGCCAGCAGCTTAGGAAAGGCCCGTAAAGAGACCCAGTACTTC
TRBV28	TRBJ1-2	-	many	CASSLAPRGNNYGYTF	TGTGCCAGCAGTCTCGCCCCCCGAGGAAATAACTATGGCTACACCTTC
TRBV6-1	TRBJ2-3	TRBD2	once	CASKDSGTTDTQYF	TGTGCCAGCAAAGATAGCGGGACTACAGATACGCAGTATTTT
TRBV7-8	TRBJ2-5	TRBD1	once	CASSSDRGRKTQYF	TGTGCCAGCAGCTCCGACAGGGGGAGGAAGACCCAGTACTTC
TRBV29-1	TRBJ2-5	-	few	CSVVSVGETQYF	TGCAGCGTTGTATCGGTGGGAGAGACCCAGTACTTC